This T cell receptor (beta chain) was captured by sequencing in a study of OX40 agonist ivuxolimab in advanced cancers. Study in general: The study treated patients with ivuxolimab, an agonistic anti-OX40 (CD134) antibody. Intravenous ivuxolimab was administered to patients every 2 weeks at 0.01 to 10 mg/kg.

Repertoires were generated with immunoSEQ multiplex PCR, while TCRdb's copy carries only in-frame clones and drops some. The sample consists of about 64,000 clones, approximately 90% of them appearing once. The timepoints at which blood was sampled were baseline, cycle 4 day 1, and cycle 7 day 1. The CDR3 has 17 amino acids. Trimming took 2 bases from V and 7 from J; bases not matched to a gene: 6. CDR1 is ENHRY and CDR2 is SYGVKD in the germline V gene. The TCR sequence derives from an adult with an advanced solid tumor such as melanoma, head and neck, liver or kidney cancer. Sequenced here: CD4+ or CD8+ T cells sorted from blood, sampled in a trial of the OX40 agonist ivuxolimab. The chain recombines TRBV10-3 with TRBJ2-1; 15 nucleotides agree with TRBD2. CDR3 bases: TGTGCCATCAGTGAGCCCCAGGGGACTAGCGGGAGGAATGAGCAGTTCTTC. Translated, it gives CAISEPQGTSGRNEQFF.